A selection of T cell receptor beta chains follows, all from one sample in a study of early T cells in non-severe SARS-CoV-2 infection. TCRdb independently ran MiXCR on the 5' RACE reads; one entry per CDR3 protein. Altogether 50,000 to 60,000 distinct CDR3 sequences are present, around 6.6% being singletons, with the ten largest covering roughly 6%. The sample consisted of whole blood, taken at baseline. Receptor source: an adult who was a healthcare worker with PCR-confirmed SARS-CoV-2 infection or an uninfected control (not recorded which). The CDR3 runs from the conserved cysteine through the conserved F or W. A D gene is named only where the DNA matches it firmly. Clone sizes are given selectively: once, few, many, or a class where the clone is expanded.

V gene: TRBV12-3/TRBV12-4; clone size: many; D gene: -; J gene: TRBJ1-2; CDR3 DNA: TGTGCCAGCAGTCTAGTTAACTATGGCTACACCTTC; CDR3 protein: CASSLVNYGYTF
V gene: TRBV7-6; clone size: -; D gene: TRBD1; J gene: TRBJ1-1; CDR3 DNA: TGTGCCAGCAGCCGGACAGGGAACACTGAAGCTTTCTTT; CDR3 protein: CASSRTGNTEAFF
V gene: TRBV6-2/TRBV6-3; clone size: few; D gene: -; J gene: TRBJ2-7; CDR3 DNA: TGTGCCAGCAGTTACCGAGGGGAAGGGCCCTACGAGCAGTACTTC; CDR3 protein: CASSYRGEGPYEQYF
V gene: TRBV28; clone size: many; D gene: -; J gene: TRBJ2-7; CDR3 DNA: TGTGCCAGCAGTTTACACATGTACGAGCAGTACTTC; CDR3 protein: CASSLHMYEQYF
V gene: TRBV6-2/TRBV6-3; clone size: many; D gene: -; J gene: TRBJ2-3; CDR3 DNA: TGTGCCAGCATTAGAGACAGTGGGGCAGATACGCAGTATTTT; CDR3 protein: CASIRDSGADTQYF
V gene: TRBV20-1; clone size: few; D gene: -; J gene: TRBJ1-5; CDR3 DNA: TGCAGTGCTGGCGACTTGGACAGAGGAAGGCAGCCCCAGCATTTT; CDR3 protein: CSAGDLDRGRQPQHF
V gene: TRBV29-1; clone size: many; D gene: -; J gene: TRBJ1-2; CDR3 DNA: TGCAGCGTTGATCACAACTATGGCTACACCTTC; CDR3 protein: CSVDHNYGYTF
V gene: TRBV5-1; clone size: -; D gene: -; J gene: TRBJ2-3; CDR3 DNA: TGCGCCAGCACCTCCAACCGGGCAGCTACTAGCACAGATACGCAGTATTTT; CDR3 protein: CASTSNRAATSTDTQYF
V gene: TRBV7-8; clone size: -; D gene: TRBD2; J gene: TRBJ2-7; CDR3 DNA: TGTGCCAGCAGCTTGGCAACGGGACTAGCGGGGGCCTCCTCCTACGAGCAGTACTTC; CDR3 protein: CASSLATGLAGASSYEQYF
V gene: TRBV2; clone size: many; D gene: -; J gene: TRBJ2-1; CDR3 DNA: TGTGCCAGCAGGGAGAGGGCATACAATGAGCAGTTCTTC; CDR3 protein: CASRERAYNEQFF
V gene: TRBV28; clone size: many; D gene: -; J gene: TRBJ2-7; CDR3 DNA: TGTGCCAGCACCTCTGGGGGGTTTCTCCTCGAGCAGTACTTC; CDR3 protein: CASTSGGFLLEQYF
V gene: TRBV2; clone size: -; D gene: -; J gene: TRBJ1-1; CDR3 DNA: TGTGCCAGCAGTGCAGGCAGGGTTCGGAACACTGAAGCTTTCTTT; CDR3 protein: CASSAGRVRNTEAFF
V gene: TRBV7-9; clone size: few; D gene: TRBD1; J gene: TRBJ1-3; CDR3 DNA: TGTGCCAGCAGCTTAGGGACAGGCTCTGGAAACACCATATATTTT; CDR3 protein: CASSLGTGSGNTIYF
V gene: TRBV10-3; clone size: many; D gene: -; J gene: TRBJ2-7; CDR3 DNA: TGTGCCATCAGTGAGGTTGGGATGAGTTACGAGCAGTACTTC; CDR3 protein: CAISEVGMSYEQYF
V gene: TRBV29-1; clone size: few; D gene: -; J gene: TRBJ2-7; CDR3 DNA: TGCAGCGCCGGTTCGTCCGGGCTAAACTCCTACGAGCAGTACTTC; CDR3 protein: CSAGSSGLNSYEQYF
V gene: TRBV12-3/TRBV12-4; clone size: -; D gene: TRBD1; J gene: TRBJ1-6; CDR3 DNA: TGTGCCAGCAGTTTAAAGGACAGGGATAATTCACCCCTCCACTTT; CDR3 protein: CASSLKDRDNSPLHF
V gene: TRBV13; clone size: many; D gene: TRBD1; J gene: TRBJ2-6; CDR3 DNA: TGTGCCAGCAGCACCTGGGACAGGGGAGGGGCCAACGTCCTGACTTTC; CDR3 protein: CASSTWDRGGANVLTF
V gene: TRBV7-2; clone size: many; D gene: TRBD2; J gene: TRBJ2-1; CDR3 DNA: TGTGCCAGCAGCTCCAGACTAGCGGGGGAGTACAATGAGCAGTTCTTC; CDR3 protein: CASSSRLAGEYNEQFF
V gene: TRBV12-3/TRBV12-4; clone size: -; D gene: -; J gene: TRBJ2-5; CDR3 DNA: TGTGCCAGCAGCCTCCGCGGGGAAGAGACCCAGTACTTC; CDR3 protein: CASSLRGEETQYF
V gene: TRBV2; clone size: many; D gene: -; J gene: TRBJ1-6; CDR3 DNA: TGTGCCAGCAGTGAGGCACTCGGAACCGGGGAAAAGAATTCACCCCTCCACTTT; CDR3 protein: CASSEALGTGEKNSPLHF
V gene: TRBV7-2; clone size: -; D gene: -; J gene: TRBJ1-2; CDR3 DNA: TGTGCCAGCAGCTTGGGACATCCTAACTATGGCTACACCTTC; CDR3 protein: CASSLGHPNYGYTF
V gene: TRBV25-1; clone size: many; D gene: TRBD1; J gene: TRBJ2-7; CDR3 DNA: TGTGCCAGCAGTGTGGGACAGGCCCTTGTCGAGCAGTACTTC; CDR3 protein: CASSVGQALVEQYF
V gene: TRBV7-2; clone size: many; D gene: TRBD1; J gene: TRBJ1-2; CDR3 DNA: TGTGCCAGCAGCGGACAGACAGGGTCCGCCTATGGCTACACCTTC; CDR3 protein: CASSGQTGSAYGYTF
V gene: TRBV6-6; clone size: -; D gene: -; J gene: TRBJ2-7; CDR3 DNA: TGTGCCAGCACTTACTTGGGGCGAACCTACGAGCAGTACTTC; CDR3 protein: CASTYLGRTYEQYF
V gene: TRBV7-9; clone size: -; D gene: TRBD1; J gene: TRBJ2-3; CDR3 DNA: TGTGCCAGCAGCTCCGACAGGGGGACAGATACGCAGTATTTT; CDR3 protein: CASSSDRGTDTQYF
V gene: TRBV29-1; clone size: many; D gene: TRBD1; J gene: TRBJ1-1; CDR3 DNA: TGCAGCGTCTCCCGGACAGGGAAGAACACTGAAGCTTTCTTT; CDR3 protein: CSVSRTGKNTEAFF